Listed below are T cell receptor beta chains from one sample, sequenced in a study of blood T cell repertoires in COVID-19. Profiled with immunoSEQ multiplex PCR; TCRdb holds only in-frame clones, not every one. The sample lists about 140,000 clones; more than 65% were seen once. Specimen: peripheral blood. These receptors were collected from an elderly man with acute or convalescent COVID-19. Each CDR3 is given with its conserved first and last residue. The D gene is left open where the match is weak. A clone size is listed for some rows: how often the clone was seen (once, few, many), or a class if it is expanded.

clone size	D gene	CDR3 length	V gene	J gene	CDR3 protein	CDR3 DNA
few	-	15	TRBV6-4	TRBJ1-6	CASSAQGSYNSPLHF	TGTGCCAGCAGTGCACAGGGCTCCTATAATTCACCCCTCCACTTT
-	-	13	TRBV19	TRBJ2-7	CASIQGSPYEQYF	TGTGCCAGTATCCAGGGATCTCCCTACGAGCAGTACTTC
once	-	12	TRBV24-1	TRBJ1-2	CATSNSYDGYTF	TGTGCCACCAGCAACAGCTACGATGGCTACACCTTC
-	-	13	TRBV5-1	TRBJ1-2	CASSTDTPYGYTF	TGCGCCAGCAGCACCGACACTCCCTATGGCTACACCTTC
-	-	13	TRBV7-9	TRBJ2-7	CASSFAGGTEQYF	TGTGCCAGCAGCTTCGCGGGTGGTACCGAGCAGTACTTC
-	TRBD1	15	TRBV5-8	TRBJ2-5	CASSLGTGGEETQYF	TGTGCCAGCAGCTTGGGGACAGGGGGAGAAGAGACCCAGTACTTC
once	-	16	TRBV6-1	TRBJ1-5	CASSESGSGGNQPQHF	TGTGCCAGCAGTGAATCAGGCTCGGGGGGCAATCAGCCCCAGCATTTT
-	TRBD1	16	TRBV30	TRBJ2-7	CAWSDIPLGQGYEQYF	TGTGCCTGGAGTGATATCCCCTTGGGACAGGGCTACGAGCAGTACTTC
-	-	15	TRBV5-1	TRBJ2-5	CASRDPRGAEETQYF	TGCGCCAGCAGAGACCCTCGGGGGGCTGAAGAGACCCAGTACTTC
-	-	13	TRBV18	TRBJ2-7	CASSSYERDEQYF	TGTGCCAGCTCATCTTACGAGCGGGACGAGCAGTACTTC
once	-	15	TRBV3-1/TRBV3-2	TRBJ1-5	CASSYSGGGDQPQHF	TGTGCCAGCTCATATTCGGGGGGCGGTGATCAGCCCCAGCATTTT
-	-	17	TRBV7-2	TRBJ1-2	CASSLGAGPSANYGYTF	TGTGCCAGCAGCTTAGGGGCAGGGCCCTCAGCTAACTATGGCTACACCTTC
-	TRBD1	15	TRBV28	TRBJ2-1	CASSSTGGPYNEQFF	TGTGCCAGCAGTTCGACAGGGGGACCCTACAATGAGCAGTTCTTC
few	-	14	TRBV5-1	TRBJ2-3	CASSLQISTDTQYF	TGCGCCAGCAGCCTACAGATTAGCACAGATACGCAGTATTTT